One sample yielded the 12 T cell receptor beta chains listed below, sequenced in a study of T cells in Graves' hyperthyroidism and ophthalmopathy. TCR beta CDR3 regions were amplified from RNA transcripts. The HTBI primer set served for first-round RT-PCR of the TCR CDR3. TCRdb reanalysed the multiplex PCR reads using MiXCR and keeps one entry per CDR3 protein. This table holds 160,000 or so distinct CDR3 sequences, about 9.4% found once. What was sequenced was blood. The receptors here all came from a woman aged 18-30 years with Graves' hyperthyroidism that later progressed to Graves' ophthalmopathy.

The table lists this clonotype with many counts. The chain joins TRBV7-8 to TRBJ2-7, with 10 bases aligning to TRBD2. The CDR3 has 15 residues. CDR1 and CDR2 (germline): SGHVS, FQNEAQ. V lost 2 bases, J lost 7 bases, and 8 bases stayed unmatched. CDR3 residues: CASSLRAGGPGEQYF. For the CDR3, the DNA is TGTGCCAGCAGCTTACGAGCGGGAGGGCCGGGGGAGCAGTACTTC.

This clonotype was seen ten or more times. This chain uses TRBV2 with TRBJ1-3, with 7 bases that match TRBD1. Looked up from germline, CDR1 is SNHLY and CDR2 is FYNNEI. V dropped 7 bases and J dropped 0; count of bases not matched to a gene: 3. The CDR3 extends over 14 amino acids. The CDR3 is CASKGTASGNTIYF. The DNA of the CDR3 is TGTGCCAGCAAAGGGACAGCCTCTGGAAACACCATATATTTT.

This clonotype has at least ten counts. V usage is TRBV2 and J usage is TRBJ1-1; the D is unclear. The CDR3 spans 12 residues. Germline CDR1 is SNHLY and CDR2 is FYNNEI. Trimming took off 4 bases at V and 1 base at J, with 4 bases between the two ends. The CDR3 bases are TGTGCCAGCAGTGCAAGGAACACTGAAGCTTTCTTT. Its translation: CASSARNTEAFF. The complete variable domain, with remaining parts taken from reference TRBV2 and TRBJ1-1, reads EPEVTQTPSHQVTQMGQEVILRCVPISNHLYFYWYRQILGQKVEFLVSFYNNEISEKSEIFDDQFSVERPDGSNFTLKIRSTKLEDSAMYFCASSARNTEAFFGQGTRLTVV.

The sample holds many counts of this clonotype. The chain carries TRBV12-3 or TRBV12-4 and TRBJ1-3, with D possibly TRBD1 on 6 matching bases. This CDR3 is 14 amino acids long. Deletions cut 2 bases from V and 4 bases from J, with 9 bases between. Here the CDR3 reads CASSLSGGGNTIYF. The CDR3 DNA sequence: TGTGCCAGCAGTTTAAGCGGGGGCGGAAACACCATATATTTT.

This clonotype has ten or more counts. The V and J genes are TRBV6-6 and TRBJ1-6, with a tentative D call TRBD1 (6 bases). V lost 0 bases and J 8 bases, leaving 11 bases between the germline ends. This CDR3 is built from 15 residues. The germline V gene has CDR1 MNHNY and CDR2 SVGAGI (reference sequence). This CDR3 reads CASSYSTEGDSPLHF. The CDR3 DNA reads TGTGCCAGCAGTTACTCGACTGAGGGGGATTCACCCCTCCACTTT.

This clonotype has more than one count but fewer than ten. The gene calls are TRBV9 and TRBJ2-1; no definite D call. The CDR3 is 11 amino acids. Trimming took off 4 bases at V and 9 bases at J, with 8 bases between the two ends. Germline assignment: CDR1 SGDLS and CDR2 YYNGEE. In DNA, the CDR3 is TGTGCCAGCAGCTTCGGCGTTGAGCAGTTCTTC. This sequence encodes CASSFGVEQFF.

This clonotype was seen repeatedly, ten times or more. The CDR3 DNA reads as TGTGCCAGCAGCCTCAGATCGAACACCGGGGAGCTGTTTTTT. Encoded protein: CASSLRSNTGELFF. The V gene is TRBV7-2, the J gene TRBJ2-2, with unresolved D. CDR3 size: 14 residues. With 5 bases removed from V and 0 bases from J, the gap between germline ends came to 7 bases. The germline V gene encodes CDR1 SGHTA and CDR2 FQGNSA.

Ten or more counts support this clonotype. The chain joins TRBV28 to TRBJ1-6; D is possibly TRBD1 (5 bases). The CDR3 consists of 15 residues. Per the germline V gene, CDR1 is MDHEN and CDR2 is SYDVKM. Between the trimmed V and J ends, which lost 0 bases and 9 bases, there was a span of 12 bases. The CDR3 sequence: CASSLWGETASPLHF. The DNA of the CDR3 is TGTGCCAGCAGTTTATGGGGGGAAACTGCTTCACCCCTCCACTTT.

This clonotype was seen repeatedly, ten times or more. V gene TRBV7-9 combines with J gene TRBJ1-6, with unresolved D. Germline CDR1 is SEHNR and CDR2 is FQNEAQ (reference sequence). The CDR3 runs to 16 residues. V was pared by 1 base and J by 7 bases, with 14 bases between. The CDR3 sequence: CASSLGGKPPNSPLHF. The CDR3 DNA reads as TGTGCCAGCAGCTTAGGTGGGAAGCCGCCGAATTCACCCCTCCACTTT. The full variable domain, with the rest looked up from reference TRBV7-9 and TRBJ1-6, is DTGVSQNPRHKITKRGQNVTFRCDPISEHNRLYWYRQTLGQGPEFLTYFQNEAQLEKSRLLSDRFSAERPKGSFSTLEIQRTEQGDSAMYLCASSLGGKPPNSPLHFGNGTRLTVT.

This chain connects TRBV6-1 to TRBJ1-1; D is unresolved. Germline V gene sequence: CDR1 MNHNS, CDR2 SASEGT. The CDR3 covers 15 residues. The V end was cut by 2 bases, the J end by 0 bases, with 10 bases between. The CDR3 sequence: CASSENRYMNTEAFF. CDR3 in DNA: TGTGCCAGCAGTGAAAACAGATACATGAACACTGAAGCTTTCTTT.

In its sample, this clonotype was seen many times. The V call is TRBV6-4, the J call TRBJ1-6; TRBD1 matches 7 bases. The CDR3 runs to 14 residues. V lost 0 bases to trimming and J lost 7 bases; unmatched junction nucleotides: 0. The germline CDR1 and CDR2 sequences are MRHNA and SNTAGT. Here the CDR3 reads CASSDSGGNSPLHF. In DNA, the CDR3 is TGTGCCAGCAGTGACTCAGGGGGCAATTCACCCCTCCACTTT.

This clonotype occurred many times. The genes are TRBV2 and TRBJ1-5; TRBD1 matches 7 bases. Germline V CDR1 and CDR2: SNHLY, FYNNEI. The V segment lost 4 bases and the J segment 1 base; nucleotides outside the gene matches: 4. The length of the CDR3 is 15 residues. The CDR3 nucleotides are TGTGCCAGCAGTGGACAGGGCTGGAGCAATCAGCCCCAGCATTTT. Residues: CASSGQGWSNQPQHF.